The 32 T cell receptor beta chains below come from one sample, sequenced in a study of blood T cell repertoires in COVID-19. The protocol was immunoSEQ multiplex PCR, while the TCRdb copy is restricted to in-frame clones and leaves out a portion. The data contain about 240,000 clones, roughly 89% of them seen just once; the ten biggest clones take up just over 2.5%. Sequenced: PBMCs or T cells enriched from blood (not recorded which). All receptors come from a woman younger than 45 with acute COVID-19.

The genes are TRBV19 and TRBJ2-3; D might be TRBD2 (5 bases). CDR1 LNHDA and CDR2 SQIVND come from the germline V gene (reference sequence). The CDR3 contains 14 residues. The V gene lost 3 bases and the J gene lost 1 base, with 8 bases spanning the gap. The CDR3 spells CASSMAGGTDTQYF. In DNA, the CDR3 is TGTGCCAGTAGTATGGCCGGGGGCACAGATACGCAGTATTTT.

In this sample, this clone turned up once. The chain has TRBV5-6 and TRBJ2-3; D may be TRBD2 (5 bases). The germline V gene has CDR1 SGHDT and CDR2 YYEEEE. CDR3 length: 12 amino acids. Trimming pared 3 bases from V and 8 bases from J, leaving 10 bases between. This CDR3 is CASSSRTATQYF. Here the CDR3 DNA reads TGTGCCAGCAGCTCTCGGACTGCTACGCAGTATTTT.

This chain connects TRBV19 to TRBJ2-1; D perhaps matches TRBD2 (5 bases). Trimming pared 3 bases from V and 5 bases from J, leaving 5 bases between. This CDR3 has 12 residues. Germline CDR1 and CDR2: LNHDA and SQIVND (reference sequence). The CDR3 sequence is CASSMEDNEQFF. For the CDR3, the DNA is TGTGCCAGTAGTATGGAGGACAATGAGCAGTTCTTC.

This chain links TRBV5-1 with TRBJ1-2; unclear D gene. The length of the CDR3 is 14 residues. V lost 3 bases and J lost 4, with 13 bases in between. Germline V CDR1 and CDR2: SGHRS, YFSETQ. The CDR3 sequence is CASSYTGMSYGYTF. CDR3 in DNA: TGCGCCAGCAGCTACACCGGGATGTCCTATGGCTACACCTTC. Looking up the rest from reference TRBV5-1 and TRBJ1-2 gives the full variable domain: KAGVTQTPRYLIKTRGQQVTLSCSPISGHRSVSWYQQTPGQGLQFLFEYFSETQRNKGNFPGRFSGRQFSNSRSEMNVSTLELGDSALYLCASSYTGMSYGYTFGSGTRLTVV.

The chain carries TRBV10-3 and TRBJ1-2; D uncertain. V lost 11 bases and J lost 5, with 21 bases in between. Germline lookup yields CDR1 ENHRY and CDR2 SYGVKD. The CDR3 length is 14 residues. CDR3 bases: TGTGCCTCCGAACCCGGACTGAGGGAATATGGCTACACCTTC. This gives the protein CASEPGLREYGYTF.

This clone was seen a single time. This chain joins TRBV9 and TRBJ1-1; TRBD1 matches at 12 bases. The germline gives CDR1 SGDLS, CDR2 YYNGEE. The CDR3 covers 17 residues. Trimming at V came to 3 bases and at J to 5 bases, leaving 11 bases not matched to a gene. CDR3 DNA sequence: TGTGCCAGCAGCGCCGGGGGGACAGGGGGCCTCGATACTGAAGCTTTCTTT. This codes for CASSAGGTGGLDTEAFF.

The chain carries TRBV6-5 and TRBJ1-4, with TRBD1 matching over 8 bases. The CDR3 has 15 amino acids. V gave up 0 bases and J gave up 6 bases; unmatched junction bases: 3. CDR1 is MNHEY and CDR2 is SVGAGI in the germline V gene. The CDR3 reads CASSYSAGGDEKLFF. In nucleotides, the CDR3 is TGTGCCAGCAGTTACTCCGCAGGGGGCGATGAAAAACTGTTTTTT.

CDR3 region: CASSTGGLAGAQETQYF. The CDR3 nucleotides read TGCGCCAGCAGCACCGGGGGACTAGCGGGGGCCCAAGAGACCCAGTACTTC. This rearrangement joins TRBV5-1 to TRBJ2-5; 14 bases line up with TRBD2. This CDR3 is 17 amino acids long. V trimming: 4 bases; J trimming: 1 base; junction bases outside the gene matches: 6. Germline lookup yields CDR1 SGHRS and CDR2 YFSETQ.

This clone turned up a few times. V and J are TRBV6-2 or TRBV6-3 and TRBJ1-1, with D hard to call. Germline V gives CDR1 MNHEY, CDR2 SVGEGT. The V end was cut by 3 bases, the J end by 8 bases, with 13 bases between. The CDR3 covers 13 residues. CDR3 protein: CASSYSGSREAFF. In DNA form, the CDR3 reads TGTGCCAGCAGTTATAGCGGGTCTCGGGAAGCTTTCTTT.

The V call is TRBV28, the J call TRBJ2-2, with D tentatively TRBD1 (6 bases). V lost 2 bases, J lost 5 bases, and 6 bases lay in between. The CDR3 spans 13 residues. Germline V CDR1 and CDR2: MDHEN, SYDVKM. The CDR3 DNA sequence: TGTGCCAGCAGTTTAGGGACAACCGGGGAGCTGTTTTTT. It is translated as CASSLGTTGELFF.

This clone came up once. The J gene is TRBJ2-6, the V gene TRBV18; D gene uncertain. This CDR3 is built from 15 residues. Trimming left V 6 bases short and J 1 base short, with 10 bases between. CDR1 KGHSH and CDR2 LQKENI come from the germline V gene. The CDR3: CASSHGSSGANVLTF. The DNA for the CDR3 is TGTGCCAGCTCGCACGGGTCGTCTGGGGCCAACGTCCTGACTTTC.

This sequence joins TRBV10-3 and TRBJ1-1; tentative D call: TRBD1 (6 bases). Germline CDR1 and CDR2: ENHRY and SYGVKD. V was trimmed by 9 bases and J by 3 bases, leaving 11 bases between them. CDR3 length: 12 amino acids. CDR3 sequence reads: CAIQGQDTEAFF. CDR3 nucleotides: TGTGCCATTCAGGGGCAGGACACTGAAGCTTTCTTT.

This clone turned up a few times. The chain recombines TRBV15 with TRBJ1-5; 10 positions agree with TRBD1. This CDR3 has 16 amino acids. Trimming at V came to 1 base and at J to 3 bases, leaving 3 bases not matched to a gene. Looked up from germline, CDR1 is LNHNV and CDR2 is YYDKDF (reference sequence). The CDR3 sequence is CATSRGGTGDNQPQHF. The CDR3 region has the DNA TGTGCCACCAGCAGAGGGGGGACAGGGGACAATCAGCCCCAGCATTTT.

The CDR3 loop is CASSQQGIHQPQHF. The DNA for the CDR3 is TGTGCCAGCAGCCAACAGGGGATTCATCAGCCCCAGCATTTT. The chain employs TRBV3-1 (or the pseudogene TRBV3-2) and TRBJ1-5, with a tentative D call TRBD1 (6 bases). V was clipped by 2 bases and J by 5 bases, with 10 bases between them. This CDR3 contains 14 residues. CDR1 and CDR2 (germline): LGHDT, YNNKEL (reference sequence).

The chain is built from TRBV3-1 (or the pseudogene TRBV3-2) and TRBJ1-1; no definite D call. The CDR3 covers 16 residues. V shed 0 bases and J shed 3 bases, with 14 bases lying between them. Germline V gene sequence: CDR1 LGHDT, CDR2 YNNKEL (reference sequence). CDR3 sequence (DNA): TGTGCCAGCAGCCAAGAAGGCCTCCAGGAGGACACTGAAGCTTTCTTT. It specifies CASSQEGLQEDTEAFF.

The chain is built from TRBV4-3 and TRBJ2-7, with D maybe TRBD2 (7 bases). The CDR3 runs 17 residues. V gave up 1 base and J gave up 0 bases, with 16 bases separating them. Per the germline V gene, CDR1 is LGHNA and CDR2 is YSLEER. The CDR3 sequence: CASSQVGRGPSSYEQYF. The CDR3 DNA is TGCGCCAGCAGCCAAGTGGGGCGGGGGCCAAGCTCCTACGAGCAGTACTTC.

The chain recombines TRBV19 with TRBJ1-1, with 7 bases aligning to TRBD1. This CDR3 has 14 amino acids. V lost 5 bases and J lost 3; bases outside the gene matches: 6. Germline CDR1 and CDR2: LNHDA and SQIVND (reference sequence). The CDR3 region is CASSVRQGDTEAFF. CDR3 sequence (DNA): TGTGCCAGTAGTGTTCGACAGGGCGACACTGAAGCTTTCTTT.

This sequence joins TRBV9 and TRBJ1-2, with 7 bases aligning to TRBD1. After removal of 2 bases from V and 5 bases from J, the junction contained 3 bases not matched to a gene. The V gene's germline CDR1 is SGDLS and CDR2 YYNGEE. There are 13 residues in the CDR3. CDR3 in amino acids: CASSVQQGYGYTF. The CDR3 nucleotides are TGTGCCAGCAGCGTGCAACAGGGGTATGGCTACACCTTC.

V gene TRBV5-1 combines with J gene TRBJ1-1; no clear D gene. V dropped 1 base and J dropped 1 base, with 11 bases sitting between them. The CDR3 sequence is 15 residues long. The germline V gene has CDR1 SGHRS and CDR2 YFSETQ. In nucleotides, the CDR3 is TGCGCCAGCAGCTTGTTAGGAGCCCAGAACACTGAAGCTTTCTTT. Translating it yields CASSLLGAQNTEAFF.

The chain employs TRBV18 and TRBJ2-2; maybe TRBD2 (5 bases). Germline CDR1 and CDR2: KGHSH and LQKENI. CDR3 length: 14 amino acids. The V end lost 2 bases, the J end lost 1 base, and 5 bases lay between the germline ends. In nucleotides, the CDR3 is TGTGCCAGCTCACCAGGGAGGAACACCGGGGAGCTGTTTTTT. Its protein product is CASSPGRNTGELFF.

This clone was observed once. This sequence joins TRBV6-2 or TRBV6-3 and TRBJ2-7; maybe TRBD1 (5 bases). V was shortened by 3 bases and J by 0 bases, with 9 bases between the two germline ends. The CDR3 sequence is 14 residues long. Germline CDR1 MNHEY, CDR2 SVGEGT. The CDR3 nucleotides read TGTGCCAGCAGTTATGTAGGGGTCTCCTACGAGCAGTACTTC. Amino acid sequence: CASSYVGVSYEQYF.

The V and J genes are TRBV19 and TRBJ2-5, with 7 nucleotides matching TRBD1. V was pared by 6 bases and J by 5 bases, with 3 bases of the junction left unmatched. Germline V gene lookup returns CDR1 LNHDA and CDR2 SQIVND (reference sequence). The CDR3 has 12 residues. CDR3 protein: CASRSRGETQYF. DNA for the CDR3: TGTGCCAGTAGATCCAGGGGGGAGACCCAGTACTTC.

The chain carries TRBV5-6 and TRBJ1-2; the D gene is possibly TRBD1 (5 bases). Trimming removed 3 bases from V and 3 bases from J, with 18 bases in between. The CDR3 has 16 residues. The germline gives CDR1 SGHDT, CDR2 YYEEEE. CDR3 sequence: CASSSLPQGLDYGYTF. CDR3 DNA: TGTGCCAGCAGCTCATTACCGCAGGGTTTAGACTATGGCTACACCTTC.

This rearrangement joins TRBV7-8 to TRBJ1-5, with 7 bases lining up with TRBD1. This CDR3 is 16 amino acids long. J lost 3 bases, V lost 5 bases, and 10 bases had no gene match. In germline, CDR1 is SGHVS, CDR2 FQNEAQ. The CDR3 region is CASSLLGQITNQPQHF. The CDR3 DNA follows: TGTGCCAGCAGCCTCCTGGGACAGATCACCAATCAGCCCCAGCATTTT.

V gene TRBV7-9 combines with J gene TRBJ1-1; D may be TRBD1 (5 bases). Trimming cost V 11 bases and J 2 bases, with 18 bases left between them. This CDR3 region has 14 residues. Per the germline V gene, CDR1 is SEHNR and CDR2 is FQNEAQ (reference sequence). The CDR3 reads CAARGGVINTEAFF. CDR3 nucleotides: TGTGCCGCCCGAGGAGGGGTTATCAACACTGAAGCTTTCTTT.

The chain is built from TRBV3-1 (or the pseudogene TRBV3-2) and TRBJ2-5; 10 bases line up with TRBD1. V dropped 6 bases and J dropped 5; count of bases not matched to a gene: 3. Germline V gives CDR1 LGHDT, CDR2 YNNKEL (reference sequence). The CDR3 length is 13 residues. CDR3 bases: TGTGCCAGCAGGACAGGGGGCGCGGAGACCCAGTACTTC. This encodes CASRTGGAETQYF.

V and J are TRBV2 and TRBJ2-5; tentative D call: TRBD2 (5 bases). This CDR3 contains 12 residues. The V and J ends lost 4 bases and 5 bases respectively, with 8 bases between them. Germline CDR1 reads SNHLY; CDR2 reads FYNNEI. CDR3 sequence reads: CASSVGEETQYF. The CDR3, as DNA: TGTGCCAGCAGTGTCGGGGAGGAGACCCAGTACTTC.

This chain links TRBV4-2 with TRBJ1-4; 9 bases are shared with TRBD1. V was clipped by 1 base and J by 5 bases; unmatched bases: 5. Germline V gene sequence: CDR1 LGHNA, CDR2 YNFKEQ. This CDR3 region has 16 residues. Written as DNA, the CDR3 is TGTGCCAGCAGCCAAGTAGGAGGACAGGGGAATGAAAAACTGTTTTTT. Protein sequence: CASSQVGGQGNEKLFF.

V usage is TRBV3-1 (or the pseudogene TRBV3-2) and J usage is TRBJ1-2, with a weak D call TRBD1 (5 bases). CDR1 and CDR2 (germline): LGHDT, YNNKEL (reference sequence). There are 12 residues in the CDR3. The CDR3 DNA follows: TGTATTGCGGGGGAGCGGGGCTATGGCTACACCTTC. Translation gives CIAGERGYGYTF.

V gene TRBV27 combines with J gene TRBJ1-1, with D unclear. Germline values: CDR1 MNHEY, CDR2 SMNVEV (reference sequence). The CDR3 sequence is 15 residues long. V was clipped by 0 bases and J by 0 bases, with 8 bases between them. This CDR3 reads CASSLSFQLNTEAFF. In DNA, the CDR3 is TGTGCCAGCAGTTTATCGTTTCAGTTGAACACTGAAGCTTTCTTT.

This clone is a singleton in its sample. This chain links TRBV2 with TRBJ2-1, with D tentatively TRBD2 (6 bases). The V end was cut by 8 bases, the J end by 0 bases, with 8 bases between. The CDR3 length is 13 residues. CDR1 and CDR2 (germline): SNHLY, FYNNEI. DNA of the CDR3: TGTGCCAGCGGGAGGTCCTCCTACAATGAGCAGTTCTTC. Translating it yields CASGRSSYNEQFF.

The chain couples TRBV7-6 to TRBJ2-2, with D maybe TRBD1 (5 bases). Trimming removed 4 bases at V and 5 bases at J, with 8 bases between. The CDR3 is 13 residues long. CDR1 is SGHVS and CDR2 is FNYEAQ in the germline V gene. In DNA, the CDR3 is TGTGCCAGCAGCTACTCAGGGACCGGGGAGCTGTTTTTT. Translating gives CASSYSGTGELFF.